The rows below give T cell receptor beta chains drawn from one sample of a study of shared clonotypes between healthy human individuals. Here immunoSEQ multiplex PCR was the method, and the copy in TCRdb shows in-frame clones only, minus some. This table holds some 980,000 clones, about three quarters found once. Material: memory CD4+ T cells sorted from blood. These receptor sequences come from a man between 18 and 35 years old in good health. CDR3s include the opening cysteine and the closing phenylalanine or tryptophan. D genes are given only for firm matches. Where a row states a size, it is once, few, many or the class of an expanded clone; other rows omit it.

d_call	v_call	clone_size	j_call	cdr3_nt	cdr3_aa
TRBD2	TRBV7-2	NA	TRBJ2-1	TGTGCCAGCAGCGCGAGCGGGGGGATCTACAATGAGCAGTTCTTC	CASSASGGIYNEQFF
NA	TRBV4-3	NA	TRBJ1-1	TGCGCCAGCAGCCAATCCCTAATCGAGCAGGGGAGGAATGAAGCTTTCTTT	CASSQSLIEQGRNEAFF
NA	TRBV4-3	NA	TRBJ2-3	TGCGCCAGCAGCCAAGGGGGTCGGTTGGGGTCCACAGATACGCAGTATTTT	CASSQGGRLGSTDTQYF
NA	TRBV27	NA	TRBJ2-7	TGTGCCAGCAGCATAATTGCAGGGTTCTACGAGCAGTACTTC	CASSIIAGFYEQYF
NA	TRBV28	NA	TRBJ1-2	TGTGCCAGCAGTTTGAGGGCGGCCTATGGCTACACCTTC	CASSLRAAYGYTF
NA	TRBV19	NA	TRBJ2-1	TGTGCCAGTAGCCCTCTTGCGGGCCCAAAAAGGAATGAGCAGTTCTTC	CASSPLAGPKRNEQFF
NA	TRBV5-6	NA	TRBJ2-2	TGTGCCAGCAGCTCCTCCCTGAACACCGGGGAGCTGTTTTTT	CASSSSLNTGELFF
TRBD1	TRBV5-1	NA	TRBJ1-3	TGCGCCAGCAGTCTGGACAGGGCCTTTGGAAACACCATATATTTT	CASSLDRAFGNTIYF
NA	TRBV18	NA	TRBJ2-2	TGTGCCAGCTCCCCCCCGAACACCGGGGAGCTGTTTTTT	CASSPPNTGELFF
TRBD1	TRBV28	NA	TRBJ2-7	TGTGCCAGCAGAGGACAGGGGGCGACATACGAGCAGTACTTC	CASRGQGATYEQYF
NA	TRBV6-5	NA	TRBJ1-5	TGTGCCAGCAGTTCTTGGACTTCCAATCAGCCCCAGCATTTT	CASSSWTSNQPQHF
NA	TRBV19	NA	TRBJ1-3	TGTGCCAGTTCGACAGTCCTCCTCTCTGGAAACACCATATATTTT	CASSTVLLSGNTIYF
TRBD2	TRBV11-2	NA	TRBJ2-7	TGTGCCAGCAGCTTTGGGCAGGGAGGGTCCTACGAGCAGTACTTC	CASSFGQGGSYEQYF
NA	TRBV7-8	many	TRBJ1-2	TGTGCCAGCAGCTTGGGGGGATTGCACTATGGCTACACCTTC	CASSLGGLHYGYTF
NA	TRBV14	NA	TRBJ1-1	TGTGCCAGCAGCCTAGGGGGGGGATTCACTGAAGCTTTCTTT	CASSLGGGFTEAFF
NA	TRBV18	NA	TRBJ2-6	TGTGCCAGCTCACCCGACGGCCCCTACGGGGCCAACGTCCTGACTTTC	CASSPDGPYGANVLTF
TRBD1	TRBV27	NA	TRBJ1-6	TGTGCCAGCAGTTTCGACAGGGAAAAAGGATCACCCCTCCACTTT	CASSFDREKGSPLHF
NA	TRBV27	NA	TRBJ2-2	TGTGCCAGCAGGCCGTTTGGGGGAACCGGGGAGCTGTTTTTT	CASRPFGGTGELFF
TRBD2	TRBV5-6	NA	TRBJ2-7	TGTGCCAGCAGTTCGACTAGCGGATCCTACGAGCAGTACTTC	CASSSTSGSYEQYF
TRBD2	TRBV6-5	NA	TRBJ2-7	TGTGCCAGCAGGACTCAGCGGGAGGGATCCTACGAGCAGTACTTC	CASRTQREGSYEQYF
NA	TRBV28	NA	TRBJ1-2	TGTGCCAGCACTGAACCAGGGATCGACTATGGCTACACCTTC	CASTEPGIDYGYTF
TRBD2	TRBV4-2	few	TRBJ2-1	TGTGCCAGCAGCCAGGTCCTACTAGCGGTCAATGAGCAGTTCTTC	CASSQVLLAVNEQFF
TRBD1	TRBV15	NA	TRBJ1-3	TGTGCCACCAGCAAAATGGGACAGGGGAAGGGGAACACCATATATTTT	CATSKMGQGKGNTIYF
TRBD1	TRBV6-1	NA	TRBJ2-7	TGTGCCAGCAGTTCGGGACAGGGGGCCTCCTACGAGCAGTACTTC	CASSSGQGASYEQYF
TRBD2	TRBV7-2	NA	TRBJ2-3	TGTGCCAGCAGCTCTGGACTAGCTTCAGATACGCAGTATTTT	CASSSGLASDTQYF
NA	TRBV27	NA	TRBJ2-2	TGTGCCAGCAGTCCCTCCCGGGTTAGCGGGGAGCTGTTTTTT	CASSPSRVSGELFF
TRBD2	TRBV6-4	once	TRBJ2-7	TGTGCCACCAGTGGCGGGGAGGGGAAGGGTTCCTACGAGCAGTACTTC	CATSGGEGKGSYEQYF
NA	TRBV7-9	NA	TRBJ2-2	TGTGCCAGCAGCTTAGAGGCACGAACCGGGGAGCTGTTTTTT	CASSLEARTGELFF
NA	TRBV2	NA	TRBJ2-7	TGTGCCAGCAGTCGGGGGTGGGAGCAGTACTTC	CASSRGWEQYF
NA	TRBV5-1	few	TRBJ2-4	TGCGCCAGCAGGGACCCCGGGACTCTAAAACTAAACATTCAGTACTTC	CASRDPGTLKLNIQYF
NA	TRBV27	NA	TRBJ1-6	TGTGCCAGCAGGACAGAACTCCTCTATAATTCACCCCTCCACTTT	CASRTELLYNSPLHF
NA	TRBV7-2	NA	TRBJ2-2	TGTGCCAGCAGCTGGGACGGGAGGAACACCGGGGAGCTGTTTTTT	CASSWDGRNTGELFF
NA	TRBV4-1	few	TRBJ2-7	TGCGCCAGCAGCCAAGATGGAGGGGGAAACTACGAGCAGTACTTC	CASSQDGGGNYEQYF
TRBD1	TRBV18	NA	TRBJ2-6	TGTGCCAGCTCACCAGGACAGGGCCCCTCTGGGGCCAACGTCCTGACTTTC	CASSPGQGPSGANVLTF
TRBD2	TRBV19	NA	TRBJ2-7	TGTGCCAGTAGTCTGTCATCTACTAGCGTTGAGCAGTACTTC	CASSLSSTSVEQYF
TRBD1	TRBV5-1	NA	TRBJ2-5	TGCGCCAGCAGCGGGACAGGGGCCAGTAGGGAGACCCAGTACTTC	CASSGTGASRETQYF
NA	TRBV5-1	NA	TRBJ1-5	TGCGCCAGCAGCTTTGGAGAGGGTAGTCAGCCCCAGCATTTT	CASSFGEGSQPQHF
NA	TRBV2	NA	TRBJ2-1	TGTGCCAGCAGCCGAATATTGAGTGAGCAGTTCTTC	CASSRILSEQFF